This TCR beta chain was profiled in a study of blood T cell repertoires in COVID-19. Study summary: Sources were T cells, B-cell-depleted T cells, or PBMCs; the material itself was cDNA or gDNA.

In this sample, this clone turned up a few times. Different DNA sequences within this sample yield the same CDR3. Data came from immunoSEQ multiplex PCR; TCRdb stores just in-frame clones and leaves some out. Counted here are roughly 150,000 clones, approximately 81% occurring once; the ten biggest clones make up around 6%. Between the trimmed V and J ends, which lost 2 bases and 5 bases, there was a span of 6 bases. CDR3 length: 12 amino acids. The germline V gene has CDR1 MNHNS and CDR2 SASEGT. The sequencing input was PBMCs or T cells enriched from blood (not recorded which). This sequence was found in a woman aged 40 to 55 with acute COVID-19. The chain uses TRBV6-1 and TRBJ1-2; perhaps TRBD1 as D (5 bases). CDR3 in amino acids: CASSEQGYGYTF. CDR3 nucleotides: TGTGCCAGCAGTGAACAGGGTTATGGCTACACCTTC.